This TCR beta chain was identified in a study of human T cells and chemical hapten exposure. Findings and limits, study-wide: Patch test score was positively correlated with the counts of PT1 expanded TCRs. DPC sensitization left the count of TCRs above 1 in 1000 unchanged.

This clonotype was seen many times. Its antigen is undetermined. As originally analysed: Samples had a median of around 91,000 TCRs, ranging roughly 20,000 to 690,600. TCRdb analysed the RACE reads with MiXCR anew, one entry per CDR3 protein. TCRdb's processing, not the study's, gives the V and J calls here. This sample carries some 96,000 distinct CDR3 sequences, 9.3% of them seen once, and the ten largest clones take 2% to 2.5%. Germline V gene lookup returns CDR1 KGHSH and CDR2 LQKENI. Germline trimming cut 1 base from V and 7 bases from J; bases unmatched to any gene: 6. The CDR3 runs to 14 residues. The time point is: patch test 2, 6 weeks after DPC sensitization. Treatment reported: therapeutic diphenylcyclopropenone sensitization with weekly scalp DPC.

This receptor was obtained from a woman aged 35 to 49 with alopecia areata. Some clones in this sample may be carry-over from other donors' samples. J is TRBJ2-7 and V is TRBV18; 8 nucleotides match TRBD2. The sample here was whole blood, taken in connection with sensitization to the hapten diphenylcyclopropenone (DPC). DNA of the CDR3: TGTGCCAGCTCACCACTAGCGGGGACTGGGGAGCAGTACTTC. Its translation is CASSPLAGTGEQYF.